The 18 T cell receptor beta chains below all came from one sample that was sequenced in a study of OX40 agonist ivuxolimab in advanced cancers. The method was immunoSEQ multiplex PCR; TCRdb's version includes in-frame clones alone and lacks a portion of them. The data contain 35,000 to 45,000 clones, roughly 82% of them singletons. This sample comprised CD4+ or CD8+ T cells sorted from blood, obtained in a trial of the OX40 agonist ivuxolimab. The receptors derive from an adult with an advanced solid tumor such as melanoma, head and neck, liver or kidney cancer.

CDR3 protein: CASSLKGSPLHF. CDR3 in DNA: TGCGCCAGCAGCTTGAAAGGTTCACCCCTCCACTTT. The chain recombines TRBV5-1 with TRBJ1-6; D gene uncertain. CDR1 SGHRS and CDR2 YFSETQ come from the germline V gene. The CDR3 runs 12 residues. The V end was cut by 1 base, the J end by 9 bases, with 5 bases between.

The sample holds one count of this clone. The chain links TRBV14 to TRBJ2-1; perhaps TRBD2 as D (5 bases). V shed 0 bases and J shed 0 bases, with 9 bases lying between them. CDR1 and CDR2 (germline): SGHDN, FVKESK. The CDR3 sequence is 16 residues long. The CDR3 sequence is CASSQDVGSSYNEQFF. CDR3 sequence (DNA): TGTGCCAGCAGCCAAGATGTGGGGAGCTCCTACAATGAGCAGTTCTTC.

The V call is TRBV7-2, the J call TRBJ2-2; TRBD2 matches 7 bases. There are 15 residues in the CDR3. Per germline, CDR1 SGHTA and CDR2 FQGNSA. With V trimmed by 0 bases and J by 3 bases, 1 base remained unmatched. The CDR3 DNA reads as TGTGCCAGCAGCTTAGCGGGAGGGCACACCGGGGAGCTGTTTTTT. This codes for CASSLAGGHTGELFF. The variable domain in full, with the rest retrieved from reference TRBV7-2 and TRBJ2-2, is GAGVSQSPSNKVTEKGKDVELRCDPISGHTALYWYRQSLGQGLEFLIYFQGNSAPDKSGLPSDRFSAERTGGSVSTLTIQRTQQEDSAVYLCASSLAGGHTGELFFGEGSRLTVL.

The chain joins TRBV5-4 to TRBJ2-5, with 9 bases aligning to TRBD1. Trimming removed 4 bases from V and 5 bases from J; junction bases left unmatched: 6. The CDR3 is 14 residues long. Looked up from germline, CDR1 is SGHNT and CDR2 is YYREEE (reference sequence). The CDR3 loop is CASSLQGAGETQYF. The CDR3 coding sequence is TGTGCCAGCAGCCTACAGGGGGCGGGGGAGACCCAGTACTTC.

The V gene is TRBV15, the J gene TRBJ2-3, with a tentative D call TRBD1 (6 bases). The CDR3 runs to 17 residues. V was shortened by 0 bases and J by 7 bases, with 20 bases between the two germline ends. The germline V gene encodes CDR1 LNHNV and CDR2 YYDKDF (reference sequence). The CDR3 nucleotides are TGTGCCACCAGCAGAGATCCCCCCGTGGCTACAGGGAATACGCAGTATTTT. Its protein is CATSRDPPVATGNTQYF.

This chain uses TRBV7-2 with TRBJ2-5, with a weak D call TRBD2 (6 bases). Trimming cost V 1 base and J 6 bases, with 12 bases left between them. Germline CDR1 and CDR2: SGHTA and FQGNSA. The CDR3 contains 14 residues. CDR3 protein: CASSLVEGFQTQYF. The CDR3 nucleotides read TGTGCCAGCAGCTTAGTGGAGGGTTTCCAGACCCAGTACTTC.

The chain links TRBV6-1 to TRBJ2-1; D is unclear. V was clipped by 0 bases and J by 12 bases, with 12 bases between them. The CDR3 is 13 amino acids. Germline values: CDR1 MNHNS, CDR2 SASEGT. CDR3 DNA: TGTGCCAGCAGTGAAGCGCTTCGCATAGTGCAGTTCTTC. It translates to CASSEALRIVQFF.

This clone was found a few times. The rearrangement uses TRBV2 and TRBJ2-7, with D perhaps matching TRBD2 (5 bases). V was cut by 6 bases and J by 7 bases, with 10 bases left in between. The CDR3 consists of 11 residues. The germline CDR1 and CDR2 sequences are SNHLY and FYNNEI. The CDR3 coding sequence is TGTGCCAGCAGGGAGGCTATTGAGCAGTACTTC. This encodes CASREAIEQYF.

The V gene is TRBV28, the J gene TRBJ2-3, with no clear D. Germline lookup yields CDR1 MDHEN and CDR2 SYDVKM. The CDR3 length is 16 residues. The V gene lost 2 bases and the J gene lost 0 bases, with 12 bases spanning the gap. Here the CDR3 reads CASSLGDLSSTDTQYF. Here the CDR3 DNA reads TGTGCCAGCAGTTTAGGAGACCTCAGTAGCACAGATACGCAGTATTTT.

The chain employs TRBV7-9 and TRBJ2-1; no definite D call. Germline CDR1 reads SEHNR; CDR2 reads FQNEAQ (reference sequence). V was pared by 1 base and J by 12 bases, with 19 bases between. There are 15 residues in the CDR3. The CDR3 nucleotides are TGTGCCAGCAGCTTAGTTGGACCCCGCAATAGTGGGCAGTTCTTC. It translates to CASSLVGPRNSGQFF.

This sequence joins TRBV27 and TRBJ2-7, with 7 bases fitting TRBD2. The CDR3 runs 16 residues. Germline V gene sequence: CDR1 MNHEY, CDR2 SMNVEV (reference sequence). V lost 10 bases to trimming and J lost 3 bases; unmatched junction nucleotides: 18. CDR3: CATKTVAGSVFYEQYF. The DNA of the CDR3 is TGTGCCACCAAAACCGTAGCGGGCTCGGTCTTCTACGAGCAGTACTTC.

In nucleotides, the CDR3 is TGTGCCAGCAGTGAAGCGTTCAGGGTGGGGGACTATAGCAATCAGCCCCAGCATTTT. This sequence encodes CASSEAFRVGDYSNQPQHF. The chain has TRBV2 and TRBJ1-5; maybe TRBD1 (5 bases). Germline lookup yields CDR1 SNHLY and CDR2 FYNNEI. The CDR3 loop spans 19 amino acids. V shed 0 bases and J shed 0 bases, with 18 bases lying between them.

The chain is built from TRBV2 and TRBJ2-3; D tentatively fits TRBD1 or TRBD2 (5 bases each). The CDR3 is 13 residues long. V lost 4 bases to trimming and J lost 3 bases, with 8 bases between them. Germline CDR1 reads SNHLY; CDR2 reads FYNNEI. The CDR3 here is CASSGGWTDTQYF. CDR3 nucleotides: TGTGCCAGCAGTGGGGGGTGGACAGATACGCAGTATTTT. Combining the CDR3 with reference TRBV2 and TRBJ2-3 gives the whole variable domain EPEVTQTPSHQVTQMGQEVILRCVPISNHLYFYWYRQILGQKVEFLVSFYNNEISEKSEIFDDQFSVERPDGSNFTLKIRSTKLEDSAMYFCASSGGWTDTQYFGPGTRLTVL.

This clone showed up just a few times. The rearrangement links TRBV2 to TRBJ2-2; 8 nucleotides align to TRBD1. The CDR3 spans 14 residues. V dropped 4 bases and J dropped 10; count of bases not matched to a gene: 8. Per the germline V gene, CDR1 is SNHLY and CDR2 is FYNNEI. The CDR3 loop is CASSGRGLREELFF. The CDR3, as DNA: TGTGCCAGCAGTGGCAGGGGGCTTAGGGAGGAGCTGTTTTTT.

This rearrangement joins TRBV18 to TRBJ1-1; no firm D call. Deletions cut 3 bases from V and 0 bases from J, with 5 bases between. Germline V gene sequence: CDR1 KGHSH, CDR2 LQKENI. The CDR3 is 13 residues long. Written as DNA, the CDR3 is TGTGCCAGCTCACCCGGCTTGAACACTGAAGCTTTCTTT. As protein: CASSPGLNTEAFF.

The table lists this clone with a count of one. V gene TRBV10-3 combines with J gene TRBJ1-1; no firm D call. The CDR3 runs to 15 residues. Trimming shortened V by 0 bases and J by 4 bases, and 12 bases separated the two germline ends. Germline assignment: CDR1 ENHRY and CDR2 SYGVKD. The CDR3 bases are TGTGCCATCAGTGAGTCGGGTCTGGTGCTCACTGAAGCTTTCTTT. It is translated as CAISESGLVLTEAFF.

This sequence joins TRBV29-1 and TRBJ2-1, with 8 bases that match TRBD1. The CDR3 has 13 residues. Trimming took 5 bases from V and 8 from J; bases not matched to a gene: 8. CDR1 and CDR2 from the germline V gene are SQVTM and ANQGSEA. The CDR3 loop is CSVYGQGNYEQFF. The CDR3 bases are TGCAGCGTTTACGGACAGGGTAATTATGAGCAGTTCTTC.

The V call is TRBV11-1, the J call TRBJ1-1, with 7 positions matching TRBD1. The junction had 9 bases not matched to a gene; V was cut back by 5 bases and J by 6 bases. The CDR3 totals 14 residues. In germline, CDR1 is SGHAT, CDR2 FQDESV (reference sequence). DNA for the CDR3: TGTGCCAGCAGCCGAAGGACAGGCGGGGCTGAAGCTTTCTTT. This sequence encodes CASSRRTGGAEAFF.